The source of this T cell receptor beta chain is a study of beta chain features in type 1 diabetes. This clone was found a few times. Its target is unknown. A read error may produce the germline difference seen at one junction end. Germline CDR1 SQVTM, CDR2 ANQGSEA. This CDR3 has 9 residues. Study-level points and caveats: A potential influence of HLA type upon TCRB rearrangement remained unresolved herein. Type 1 diabetes patients showed fewer insertions and more deletions at VDJ junctions.

TCRB transcripts that were expressed got sequenced, as all of the isolated RNA had been reverse transcribed. Generated by immunoSEQ multiplex PCR, the TCRdb table keeps only in-frame clones and is missing some. The sample has around 300,000 clones; 9.5% to 12% are singletons. The receptor was derived from a woman under 40 in good health. The genes are TRBV29-1 and TRBJ1-2; D perhaps matches TRBD1 (6 bases). Material for sequencing was naive CD4+ T cells from blood. CDR3 coding DNA: TGCAGCGTTGAACAGGGGATCGTCTTC. This sequence encodes CSVEQGIVF.